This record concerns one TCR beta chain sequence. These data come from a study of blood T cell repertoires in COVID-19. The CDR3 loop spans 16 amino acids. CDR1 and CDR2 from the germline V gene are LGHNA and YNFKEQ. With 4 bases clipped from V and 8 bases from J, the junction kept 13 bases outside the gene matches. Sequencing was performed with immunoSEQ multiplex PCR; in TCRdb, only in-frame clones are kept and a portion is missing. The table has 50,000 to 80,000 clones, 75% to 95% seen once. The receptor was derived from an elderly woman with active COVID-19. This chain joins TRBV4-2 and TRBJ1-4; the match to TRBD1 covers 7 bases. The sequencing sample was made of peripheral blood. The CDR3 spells CASSPGRTGDGEKLFF. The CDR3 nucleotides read TGTGCCAGCAGCCCCGGAAGAACAGGGGATGGGGAAAAACTGTTTTTT.